The 27 T cell receptor beta chains below come from one sample, sequenced in a study of sequential checkpoint blockade in melanoma. Treatment denoted: randomized to nivolumab then ipilimumab (arm A) or the reverse (arm B). The protocol was immunoSEQ multiplex PCR, while the TCRdb copy is restricted to in-frame clones and leaves out a portion. The sample contains about 4,700 clones, less than 20% of which appear only once. The sample here was tumor tissue (inferred from file names), taken from a patient given nivolumab and ipilimumab in sequence. The receptors derive from a human donor with melanoma.

The chain couples TRBV6-7 to TRBJ1-5; the match to TRBD1 covers 7 bases. TRBV6-7 is sorted into the ORF group, with uncertain function. Losses at the gene ends were 4 bases for V and 4 bases for J; bases not matched to a gene: 16. The CDR3 has 18 residues. This CDR3 reads CASSSRGNQDLENQPQHF. The CDR3 DNA sequence: TGTGCCAGCAGTTCCAGGGGGAACCAAGACCTGGAAAATCAGCCCCAGCATTTT.

In this sample, this clone turned up once. This chain joins TRBV16 and TRBJ2-3; D call uncertain. V gave up 6 bases and J gave up 1 base, with 11 bases separating them. Looked up from germline, CDR1 is KGHSY and CDR2 is FQNENV. There are 14 residues in the CDR3. The DNA for the CDR3 is TGTGCCAGCAGTCCCGTTGGGGGCACAGATACGCAGTATTTT. Its translation is CASSPVGGTDTQYF.

This chain links TRBV28 with TRBJ2-7; the D gene is possibly TRBD2 (5 bases). V gave up 2 bases and J gave up 5 bases, with 10 bases separating them. Germline V gene sequence: CDR1 MDHEN, CDR2 SYDVKM. This CDR3 is 13 amino acids long. The chain's CDR3 is CASSLNVGDEQYF. The DNA of the CDR3 is TGTGCCAGCAGTTTAAACGTGGGAGACGAGCAGTACTTC.

This clone was counted many times. The CDR3 sequence: CASSFPGQGGTEAFF. The CDR3 coding sequence is TGTGCCAGCAGCTTCCCCGGACAGGGAGGCACTGAAGCTTTCTTT. This chain uses TRBV11-3 with TRBJ1-1; 8 positions match TRBD1. Germline CDR1 and CDR2: SGHNT and YENEEA. The CDR3 covers 15 residues. The trim removed 3 bases at V and 4 bases at J, leaving 7 bases unmatched.

The chain uses TRBV11-3 and TRBJ1-1; 7 bases fit TRBD1. Germline V lookup: CDR1 SGHNT, CDR2 YENEEA. After removal of 0 bases from V and 4 bases from J, the junction contained 8 bases not matched to a gene. This CDR3 has 16 residues. CDR3 loop: CASSLEVGGAVTEAFF. CDR3 DNA: TGTGCCAGCAGCTTAGAAGTAGGGGGCGCGGTCACTGAAGCTTTCTTT. Full variable domain (rest looked up from reference TRBV11-3 and TRBJ1-1): EAGVVQSPRYKIIEKKQPVAFWCNPISGHNTLYWYLQNLGQGPELLIRYENEEAVDDSQLPKDRFSAERLKGVDSTLKIQPAELGDSAVYLCASSLEVGGAVTEAFFGQGTRLTVV.

The chain uses TRBV2 and TRBJ2-1; D is tentatively TRBD1 or TRBD2 (5 bases each). V lost 11 bases, J lost 10 bases, and 21 bases lay in between. Germline CDR1 is SNHLY and CDR2 is FYNNEI. The CDR3 spans 13 residues. CDR3 region: CAGTGTAVDEQFF. For the CDR3, the DNA is TGTGCCGGAACCGGGACCGCGGTAGACGAGCAGTTCTTC.

V gene TRBV28 combines with J gene TRBJ1-2, with 10 bases fitting TRBD1. Germline V gene data show CDR1 as MDHEN and CDR2 as SYDVKM. The length of the CDR3 is 15 residues. The V and J ends lost 5 bases and 4 bases, in that order; junction bases with no gene match: 7. CDR3 DNA sequence: TGTGCCAGCAGTCCCCTGGACAGGGGGAGCTATGGCTACACCTTC. Translation: CASSPLDRGSYGYTF.

This clone is medium-sized (0.01 to 0.1%). This chain uses TRBV9 with TRBJ2-5, with 7 bases that match TRBD1. With 0 bases clipped from V and 5 bases from J, the junction kept 7 bases outside the gene matches. This CDR3 contains 15 residues. Germline-derived CDR1 and CDR2 are SGDLS and YYNGEE. The DNA for the CDR3 is TGTGCCAGCAGCGTAGAGACAGGGTGGGGGGAGACCCAGTACTTC. Translation gives CASSVETGWGETQYF.

The V call is TRBV16, the J call TRBJ1-2; 12 positions match TRBD1. Germline-derived CDR1 and CDR2 are KGHSY and FQNENV. CDR3 length: 17 residues. V trimming: 0 bases; J trimming: 3 bases; junction bases outside the gene matches: 5. The CDR3 spells CASSQSWDRGLDYGYTF. CDR3 in DNA: TGTGCCAGCAGCCAATCGTGGGACAGGGGGCTGGACTATGGCTACACCTTC.

The rearrangement uses TRBV5-1 and TRBJ2-1, with 13 bases matching TRBD2. Unmatched junction bases numbered 7, after V lost 4 bases and J lost 3 bases. CDR3 length equals 17 residues. The germline V gene has CDR1 SGHRS and CDR2 YFSETQ. The CDR3 DNA follows: TGCGCCAGCAGCGCTACTAGCGGGGGGGCCGTCTACAATGAGCAGTTCTTC. Residues: CASSATSGGAVYNEQFF.

The chain links TRBV29-1 to TRBJ2-5; D is possibly TRBD1 or TRBD2 (5 bases each). CDR3 length equals 13 residues. The V end lost 3 bases, the J end lost 5 bases, and 13 bases lay between the germline ends. The germline gives CDR1 SQVTM, CDR2 ANQGSEA. CDR3 residues: CSVEGTGFETQYF. The CDR3, as DNA: TGCAGCGTTGAGGGGACGGGGTTCGAGACCCAGTACTTC.

This chain connects TRBV6-8 to TRBJ1-6; weak D call: TRBD1 (6 bases). The V gene lost 10 bases and the J gene lost 8 bases, with 15 bases spanning the gap. Per the germline V gene, CDR1 is MNHGY and CDR2 is SAAAGT. This CDR3 contains 13 residues. The CDR3 region has the DNA TGTGCCACCGTACAGGGTCGGTATTCACCCCTCCACTTT. As protein: CATVQGRYSPLHF.

The chain is built from TRBV10-2 and TRBJ2-7; D gene unclear. This CDR3 has 15 residues. Per the germline V gene, CDR1 is WSHSY and CDR2 is SAAADI. Trimming stripped 0 bases from V and 0 bases from J, with 9 bases between. The CDR3 region is CASSESTTRSYEQYF. CDR3 DNA sequence: TGCGCCAGCAGTGAGTCGACGACACGCTCCTACGAGCAGTACTTC.

This clone was seen a few times. This rearrangement joins TRBV7-4 to TRBJ2-7; D is perhaps TRBD1 or TRBD2 (6 bases each). V was shortened by 5 bases and J by 6 bases, with 20 bases between the two germline ends. Germline CDR1 SGHVT, CDR2 SQSDAQ. This CDR3 is 15 amino acids long. The CDR3 DNA follows: TGTGCCAGCAGCCTCGGGGGCCGACTCTCTTCCGAGCAGTACTTC. As protein: CASSLGGRLSSEQYF. The whole variable domain, remainder taken from reference TRBV7-4 and TRBJ2-7, is GAGVSQSPRYKVAKRGRDVALRCDSISGHVTLYWYRQTLGQGSEVLTYSQSDAQRDKSGRPSGRFSAERPERSVSTLKIQRTEQGDSAVYLCASSLGGRLSSEQYFGPGTRLTVT.

The rearrangement joins TRBV6-8 to TRBJ1-4; D may be TRBD1 (6 bases). The CDR3 is 12 amino acids. The germline gives CDR1 MNHGY, CDR2 SAAAGT. V lost 5 bases and J 12 bases, leaving 13 bases between the germline ends. In nucleotides, the CDR3 is TGTGCCAGCAGTCCGCCGACAGGCGAACTGTTTTTT. Encoded protein: CASSPPTGELFF.

The V and J genes are TRBV10-2 and TRBJ2-5; 7 positions match TRBD2. With 7 bases clipped from V and 2 bases from J, the junction kept 7 bases outside the gene matches. From germline, CDR1 is WSHSY and CDR2 SAAADI. The CDR3 is 14 residues long. The CDR3 nucleotides are TGCGCCAGCACCGCGACTAGCTTACAAGAGACCCAGTACTTC. This translates into CASTATSLQETQYF.

The chain has TRBV5-1 and TRBJ2-3, with TRBD2 matching 10 bases. With 5 bases clipped from V and 1 base from J, the junction kept 4 bases outside the gene matches. Germline V lookup: CDR1 SGHRS, CDR2 YFSETQ. This CDR3 region has 15 residues. CDR3 DNA: TGCGCCAGCAGTGCCGGGACTAGCGGCACAGATACGCAGTATTTT. Protein: CASSAGTSGTDTQYF.

At least ten counts were recorded for this clone. The chain recombines TRBV23-1 with TRBJ2-5, with TRBD1 identical over 7 bases. TRBV23-1 belongs to the ORF category, with a function that is uncertain. Trimming at V came to 6 bases and at J to 4 bases, leaving 5 bases not matched to a gene. This CDR3 has 13 amino acids. CDR3 bases: TGCGCCAGCAGCTGGGACAGAATAGAGACCCAGTACTTC. Translating gives CASSWDRIETQYF.

This clone has just a few counts. The chain employs TRBV15 and TRBJ1-5; 8 bases fit TRBD1. The CDR3 spans 18 residues. With V trimmed by 1 base and J by 0 bases, 8 bases remained unmatched. CDR1 and CDR2 (germline): LNHNV, YYDKDF (reference sequence). In DNA, the CDR3 is TGTGCCACCAGCAGAGGACAGGGGCGATTCCTTAGCAATCAGCCCCAGCATTTT. This encodes CATSRGQGRFLSNQPQHF.

This rearrangement joins TRBV10-3 to TRBJ2-1; 9 bases line up with TRBD2. V lost 9 bases, J lost 7 bases, and 7 bases stayed unmatched. Germline CDR1 reads ENHRY; CDR2 reads SYGVKD. CDR3 length: 13 amino acids. CDR3 sequence reads: CAISPGLANEQFF. The CDR3 DNA reads as TGTGCCATTTCCCCGGGACTAGCAAATGAGCAGTTCTTC.

This clone is medium-sized (0.01 to 0.1%). The rearrangement joins TRBV5-1 to TRBJ2-2; no definite D call. CDR1 and CDR2 from the germline V gene are SGHRS and YFSETQ. There are 16 residues in the CDR3. Trimming removed 3 bases from V and 1 base from J, with 13 bases in between. The CDR3 here is CASSSSLGLNTGELFF. The CDR3 nucleotides read TGCGCCAGCAGCTCCTCGTTAGGGTTGAACACCGGGGAGCTGTTTTTT. Full variable domain (missing parts from reference TRBV5-1 and TRBJ2-2): KAGVTQTPRYLIKTRGQQVTLSCSPISGHRSVSWYQQTPGQGLQFLFEYFSETQRNKGNFPGRFSGRQFSNSRSEMNVSTLELGDSALYLCASSSSLGLNTGELFFGEGSRLTVL.

Ten or more counts support this clone. The CDR3 is CASSYSGNGAGGQETQYF. The CDR3 bases are TGTGCCAGCAGTTACTCGGGCAATGGAGCGGGGGGGCAAGAGACCCAGTACTTC. The chain has TRBV6-8 and TRBJ2-5, with 10 bases aligning to TRBD2. With V trimmed by 0 bases and J by 2 bases, 9 bases remained unmatched. CDR1 is MNHGY, CDR2 SAAAGT, per germline. This CDR3 spans 18 amino acids.

This chain connects TRBV19 to TRBJ1-1; 7 nucleotides agree with TRBD1. The ends lost 5 bases at V and 1 base at J; junction bases unmatched: 7. The CDR3 extends over 15 amino acids. CDR1 is LNHDA and CDR2 is SQIVND in the germline V gene (reference sequence). CDR3 residues: CASSPTDRRNTEAFF. CDR3 coding DNA: TGTGCCAGTAGTCCGACGGACAGGCGGAACACTGAAGCTTTCTTT.

In this sample, this clone turned up a few times. The gene calls are TRBV4-1 and TRBJ1-2, with D perhaps TRBD1 (5 bases). Germline CDR1 and CDR2: MGHRA and YSYEKL. V was cut by 1 base and J by 0 bases, with 15 bases left in between. The CDR3 totals 17 residues. CDR3 protein: CASSQGRQGGSNYGYTF. CDR3 in DNA: TGCGCCAGCAGCCAAGGGAGGCAGGGAGGATCTAACTATGGCTACACCTTC.

This clone was recorded many times. The V call is TRBV1, the J call TRBJ2-1; the table names TRBD1, a call not compared with the DNA. TRBV1 is shown as a pseudogene. CDR3 length: 15 residues. The CDR3 DNA follows: TGCGCCAGCAGCCTACAGGGATCGCGGTACAATGAGCAGTTCTTC. Translated, it gives CASSLQGSRYNEQFF.

The chain couples TRBV19 to TRBJ1-5; 9 bases fit TRBD1. Germline V lookup: CDR1 LNHDA, CDR2 SQIVND (reference sequence). With V trimmed by 8 bases and J by 2 bases, 4 bases remained unmatched. The CDR3 spans 14 residues. CDR3 residues: CASQRDRGNQPQHF. The CDR3 nucleotides read TGTGCCAGTCAACGGGACAGGGGCAATCAGCCCCAGCATTTT.

This clone was seen more than once but under ten times. The chain is built from TRBV9 and TRBJ2-5; the D gene is possibly TRBD2 (6 bases). The germline V gene encodes CDR1 SGDLS and CDR2 YYNGEE. The CDR3 extends over 16 amino acids. Trimming cost V 3 bases and J 4 bases, with 19 bases left between them. CDR3 bases: TGTGCCAGCAGCGCCCCGTGGGGAGGAGGTCGAGAGACCCAGTACTTC. Translating gives CASSAPWGGGRETQYF.